The clone carrying this T cell receptor beta chain came up a few times. The TCRbeta library incorporated unique molecular identifiers. TCRdb fed the PCR reads into MiXCR, producing one record per CDR3 protein. Among 250,000 to 300,000 distinct CDR3 sequences listed, over 8% were seen once. The source of the sample is a study of T-cell reconstitution after alpha-beta-depleted transplantation in children. Trimming pared 5 bases from V and 4 bases from J, leaving 16 bases between. Per the germline V gene, CDR1 is DFQATT and CDR2 is SNEGSKA (reference sequence). There are 14 residues in the CDR3. V usage is TRBV20-1 and J usage is TRBJ2-3, with D possibly TRBD2 on 6 matching bases. The source material was PBMCs from the stem cell graft donor, sampled from the stem cell graft. The sequence derives from a human donor who donated a stem cell graft to a child with SCID. CDR3 residues: CSASRGPGADTQYF. The CDR3 DNA reads as TGCAGTGCTTCGAGGGGCCCGGGGGCAGATACGCAGTATTTT.